The 17 T cell receptor beta chains below come from one sample, sequenced in a study of regulatory dendritic cells for organ transplantation. Profiled with immunoSEQ multiplex PCR; TCRdb holds only in-frame clones, not every one. The table has roughly 34,000 clones, 85% to 90% seen once. Material for sequencing was naive CD4+ T cells from blood. The subset here: CD45RA+ naive T cells. The source of these receptors is a human donor in good health.

The rearrangement links TRBV5-1 to TRBJ2-3; no firm D call. This CDR3 comprises 16 residues. Germline assignment: CDR1 SGHRS and CDR2 YFSETQ. Trimming took 1 base from V and 3 from J, leaving 15 bases between them. CDR3 DNA sequence: TGCGCCAGCAGCTTGTCTCTCTCGGTGAGAACAGATACGCAGTATTTT. This encodes CASSLSLSVRTDTQYF. Supplemented by reference TRBV5-1 and TRBJ2-3, the full variable domain reads KAGVTQTPRYLIKTRGQQVTLSCSPISGHRSVSWYQQTPGQGLQFLFEYFSETQRNKGNFPGRFSGRQFSNSRSEMNVSTLELGDSALYLCASSLSLSVRTDTQYFGPGTRLTVL.

The chain is built from TRBV18 and TRBJ1-4; 8 bases fit TRBD1. J was trimmed by 7 bases and V by 3 bases; bases with no gene match: 4. Germline CDR1 is KGHSH and CDR2 is LQKENI. CDR3 length equals 14 residues. CDR3 loop: CASSPDRESEKLFF. The CDR3, as DNA: TGTGCCAGCTCACCGGACAGGGAGAGTGAAAAACTGTTTTTT.

The chain employs TRBV7-2 and TRBJ2-1, with 7 bases lining up with TRBD2. The CDR3 consists of 14 residues. Germline values: CDR1 SGHTA, CDR2 FQGNSA. V was pared by 1 base and J by 13 bases, with 10 bases of the junction left unmatched. CDR3 region: CASSLDRLGGIQFF. DNA for the CDR3: TGTGCCAGCAGCTTAGATCGCTTGGGGGGGATTCAGTTCTTC.

The J gene is TRBJ2-7, the V gene TRBV7-3, with D possibly being TRBD2 (5 bases). The CDR3 sequence is 14 residues long. CDR1 is SGHTA, CDR2 FQGTGA, per germline. V shed 1 base and J shed 2 bases, with 9 bases lying between them. In DNA form, the CDR3 reads TGTGCCAGCAGCTTAATGAGCGGACCCTACGAGCAGTACTTC. Protein sequence: CASSLMSGPYEQYF.

The rearrangement joins TRBV11-2 to TRBJ2-3; D unresolved. The CDR3 totals 16 residues. V shed 2 bases and J shed 7 bases, with 19 bases lying between them. Germline V gene data show CDR1 as SGHAT and CDR2 as FQNNGV. CDR3 amino acids: CASSLRQNVADNTQYF. CDR3 DNA: TGTGCCAGCAGCTTAAGGCAGAACGTGGCCGATAATACGCAGTATTTT. The full variable domain, rest sourced from reference TRBV11-2 and TRBJ2-3, is EAGVAQSPRYKIIEKRQSVAFWCNPISGHATLYWYQQILGQGPKLLIQFQNNGVVDDSQLPKDRFSAERLKGVDSTLKIQPAKLEDSAVYLCASSLRQNVADNTQYFGPGTRLTVL.

The chain recombines TRBV28 with TRBJ2-6; D is undetermined. The ends were cut back, 2 bases at V and 0 bases at J, with 8 bases in the middle. CDR3 length: 16 amino acids. Germline CDR1 and CDR2: MDHEN and SYDVKM. The CDR3 region has the DNA TGTGCCAGCAGTTTAGTTAGACTCTCTGGGGCCAACGTCCTGACTTTC. Translation gives CASSLVRLSGANVLTF.

This clone was picked up a small number of times. In DNA, the CDR3 is TGTGCCAGCAGCCAAGTTCACCGGGGACAGGGGAATCAGCCCCAGCATTTT. The encoded protein is CASSQVHRGQGNQPQHF. The chain couples TRBV4-2 to TRBJ1-5; 10 bases line up with TRBD1. This CDR3 is 17 amino acids long. CDR1 and CDR2 (germline): LGHNA, YNFKEQ. Unmatched junction bases numbered 7, after V lost 1 base and J lost 4 bases.

V is TRBV5-8 and J is TRBJ2-7; the D call may be TRBD1 or TRBD2 (8 bases each). From germline, CDR1 is SGHTS and CDR2 YDEGEE. The CDR3 totals 17 residues. Trimming took 8 bases from V and 2 from J, leaving 26 bases between them. The CDR3 DNA is TGTGCCAGTATACAGGGGGACATAGCGGGAAACCCCTACGAGCAGTACTTC. Translation: CASIQGDIAGNPYEQYF.

The rearrangement links TRBV18 to TRBJ2-7; TRBD1 matches at 9 bases. Trimming at V came to 4 bases and at J to 4 bases, leaving 5 bases not matched to a gene. This CDR3 contains 14 residues. Looked up from germline, CDR1 is KGHSH and CDR2 is LQKENI. Written as DNA, the CDR3 is TGTGCCAGCTCACGACAGGGGGTAGCGTACGAGCAGTACTTC. As protein: CASSRQGVAYEQYF.

This chain joins TRBV30 and TRBJ1-4; 9 bases are a match to TRBD1. The CDR3 runs to 15 residues. The V and J ends lost 1 base and 8 bases, in that order; junction bases with no gene match: 8. Germline assignment: CDR1 GTSNPN and CDR2 SVGIG (reference sequence). CDR3 protein: CAWSATGTGREKLFF. The CDR3 DNA follows: TGTGCCTGGAGTGCGACCGGGACAGGGCGAGAAAAACTGTTTTTT. The variable domain in full, completed from reference TRBV30 and TRBJ1-4, reads SQTIHQWPATLVQPVGSPLSLECTVEGTSNPNLYWYRQAAGRGLQLLFYSVGIGQISSEVPQNLSASRPQDRQFILSSKKLLLSDSGFYLCAWSATGTGREKLFFGSGTQLSVL.

This chain uses TRBV4-3 with TRBJ2-3, with D tentatively TRBD2 (5 bases). Germline loops: CDR1 LGHNA, CDR2 YSLEER. Trimming pared 1 base from V and 4 bases from J, leaving 15 bases between. CDR3 length: 16 amino acids. The CDR3 spells CASSQGTLRTPDTQYF. CDR3 nucleotides: TGCGCCAGCAGCCAAGGGACTCTAAGGACGCCAGATACGCAGTATTTT.

The chain couples TRBV18 to TRBJ1-5; 11 bases agree with TRBD1. The J segment lost 10 bases and the V segment lost 3 bases, leaving 5 bases of the junction unmatched. The germline gives CDR1 KGHSH, CDR2 LQKENI. The length of the CDR3 is 14 residues. The CDR3 is CASSPGQGVLPQHF. The CDR3 DNA follows: TGTGCCAGCTCACCGGGACAGGGGGTTCTTCCCCAGCATTTT.

This clone showed up just a few times. The J gene is TRBJ1-5, the V gene TRBV7-5; the listed D gene, TRBD1, was not tested against the DNA. TRBV7-5 is labeled a pseudogene. The CDR3 is made up of 14 amino acids. DNA for the CDR3: TGTGCCAGAAGCGATGGGCCACGCGTACAGCCCCAGCATTTT. It is translated as CARSDGPRVQPQHF.

The chain recombines TRBV7-2 with TRBJ2-7, with D tentatively TRBD2 (6 bases). CDR3 length: 14 residues. V was clipped by 4 bases and J by 2 bases, with 12 bases between them. CDR1 is SGHTA and CDR2 is FQGNSA in the germline V gene. The CDR3 DNA is TGTGCCAGCAGCTCCACCCCGGGAGCCTACGAGCAGTACTTC. Translation gives CASSSTPGAYEQYF.

This clone appeared a few times. The CDR3 coding sequence is TGTGCCAGTACGGGAAAGGGACTTCACGAGCAGTACTTC. Its translation is CASTGKGLHEQYF. The chain links TRBV19 to TRBJ2-7, with a weak D call TRBD2 (6 bases). V shed 7 bases and J shed 5 bases, with 15 bases lying between them. This CDR3 comprises 13 residues. Germline loops: CDR1 LNHDA, CDR2 SQIVND (reference sequence).

The chain is built from TRBV5-4 and TRBJ1-3; D is uncertain. V was pared by 4 bases and J by 0 bases, with 5 bases between. CDR1 and CDR2 from the germline V gene are SGHNT and YYREEE (reference sequence). There are 13 residues in the CDR3. The DNA for the CDR3 is TGTGCCAGCAGCCTTGACTCTGGAAACACCATATATTTT. Translating gives CASSLDSGNTIYF. The full variable domain, in which reference TRBV5-4 and TRBJ1-3 provide the parts outside the CDR3, is ETGVTQSPTHLIKTRGQQVTLRCSSQSGHNTVSWYQQALGQGPQFIFQYYREEENGRGNFPPRFSGLQFPNYSSELNVNALELDDSALYLCASSLDSGNTIYFGEGSWLTVV.

CDR3 coding DNA: TGTGCCAGTAGTATAGAAAGAGGCCCCTTCTACGAGCAGTACTTC. Its translation is CASSIERGPFYEQYF. V is TRBV19 and J is TRBJ2-7; D is ambiguous. From germline, CDR1 is LNHDA and CDR2 SQIVND (reference sequence). Trimming pared 0 bases from V and 3 bases from J, leaving 12 bases between. CDR3 size: 15 residues.